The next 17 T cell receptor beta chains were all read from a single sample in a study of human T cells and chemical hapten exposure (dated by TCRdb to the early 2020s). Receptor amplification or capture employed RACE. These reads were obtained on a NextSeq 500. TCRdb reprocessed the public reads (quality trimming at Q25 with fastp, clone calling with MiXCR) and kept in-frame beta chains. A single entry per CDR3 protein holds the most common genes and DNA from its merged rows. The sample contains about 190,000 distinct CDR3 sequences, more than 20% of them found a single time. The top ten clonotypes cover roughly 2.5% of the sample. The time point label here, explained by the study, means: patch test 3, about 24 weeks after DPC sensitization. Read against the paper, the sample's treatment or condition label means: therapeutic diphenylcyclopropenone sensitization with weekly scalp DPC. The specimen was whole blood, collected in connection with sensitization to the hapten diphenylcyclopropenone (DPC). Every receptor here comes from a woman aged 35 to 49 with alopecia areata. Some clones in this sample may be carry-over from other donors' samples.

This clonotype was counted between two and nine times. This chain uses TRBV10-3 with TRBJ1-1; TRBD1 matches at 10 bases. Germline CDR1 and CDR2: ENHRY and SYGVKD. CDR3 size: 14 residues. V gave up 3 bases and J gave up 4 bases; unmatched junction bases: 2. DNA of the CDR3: TGTGCCATCAGTGATGGACAGGGGGGCACTGAAGCTTTCTTT. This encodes CAISDGQGGTEAFF.

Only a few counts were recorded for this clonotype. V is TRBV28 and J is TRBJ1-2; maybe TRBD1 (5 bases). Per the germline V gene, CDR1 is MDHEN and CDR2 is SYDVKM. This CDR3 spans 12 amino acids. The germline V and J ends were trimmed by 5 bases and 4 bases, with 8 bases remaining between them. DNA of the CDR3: TGTGCCAGCAGTATCGGGGGCTATGGCTACACCTTC. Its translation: CASSIGGYGYTF.

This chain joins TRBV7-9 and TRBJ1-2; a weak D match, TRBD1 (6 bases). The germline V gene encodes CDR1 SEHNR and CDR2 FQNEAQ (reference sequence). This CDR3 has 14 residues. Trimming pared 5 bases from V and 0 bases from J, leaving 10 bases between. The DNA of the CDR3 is TGTGCCAGCAGCCGGGACACATCTAACTATGGCTACACCTTC. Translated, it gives CASSRDTSNYGYTF.

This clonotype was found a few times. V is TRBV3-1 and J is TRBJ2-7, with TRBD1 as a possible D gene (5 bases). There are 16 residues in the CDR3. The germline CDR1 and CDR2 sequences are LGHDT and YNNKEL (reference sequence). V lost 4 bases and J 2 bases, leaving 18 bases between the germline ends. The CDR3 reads CASSLSSQGWAYEQYF. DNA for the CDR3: TGTGCCAGCAGCCTTAGCTCTCAGGGATGGGCCTACGAGCAGTACTTC.

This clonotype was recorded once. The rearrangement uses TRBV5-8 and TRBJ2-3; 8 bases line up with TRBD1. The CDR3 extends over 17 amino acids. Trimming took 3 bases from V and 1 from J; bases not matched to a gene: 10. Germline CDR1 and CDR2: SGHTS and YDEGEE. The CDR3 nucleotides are TGTGCCAGCAGCTGGGGACAGACAGGGGTCGGCACAGATACGCAGTATTTT. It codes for CASSWGQTGVGTDTQYF.

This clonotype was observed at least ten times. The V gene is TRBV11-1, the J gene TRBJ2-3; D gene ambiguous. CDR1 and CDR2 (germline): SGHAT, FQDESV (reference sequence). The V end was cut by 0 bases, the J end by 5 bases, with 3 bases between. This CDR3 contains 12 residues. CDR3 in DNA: TGTGCCAGCAGCTTAGCCAGAGATACGCAGTATTTT. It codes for CASSLARDTQYF.

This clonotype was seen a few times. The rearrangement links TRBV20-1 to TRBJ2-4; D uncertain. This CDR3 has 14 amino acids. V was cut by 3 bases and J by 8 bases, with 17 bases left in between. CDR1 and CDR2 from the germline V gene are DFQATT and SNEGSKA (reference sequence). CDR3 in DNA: TGCAGTGCTAGGTCGGGTCTCCCCCTAGACATTCAGTACTTC. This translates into CSARSGLPLDIQYF.

In nucleotides, the CDR3 is TGCGCCAGCAGCCAAGAGAGGGAAGGTTCTGCAGCTTTCTTT. Protein product: CASSQEREGSAAFF. The chain employs TRBV4-1 and TRBJ1-1; D gene ambiguous. Germline V gene data show CDR1 as MGHRA and CDR2 as YSYEKL. Trimming stripped 0 bases from V and 10 bases from J, with 15 bases between. This CDR3 is 14 amino acids long.

In DNA form, the CDR3 reads TGCAGTGCTAGAGAGACAGCTGATCAGCCCCAGCATTTT. This sequence encodes CSARETADQPQHF. The rearrangement joins TRBV20-1 to TRBJ1-5; TRBD1 might be the D (5 bases). Trimming stripped 0 bases from V and 5 bases from J, with 8 bases between. Germline CDR1 is DFQATT and CDR2 is SNEGSKA (reference sequence). This CDR3 is built from 13 residues.

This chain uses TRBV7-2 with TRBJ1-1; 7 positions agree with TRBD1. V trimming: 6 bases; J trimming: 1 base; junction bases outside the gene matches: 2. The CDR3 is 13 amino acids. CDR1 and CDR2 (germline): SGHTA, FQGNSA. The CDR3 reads CASRTGANTEAFF. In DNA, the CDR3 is TGTGCCAGCAGAACAGGGGCGAACACTGAAGCTTTCTTT.

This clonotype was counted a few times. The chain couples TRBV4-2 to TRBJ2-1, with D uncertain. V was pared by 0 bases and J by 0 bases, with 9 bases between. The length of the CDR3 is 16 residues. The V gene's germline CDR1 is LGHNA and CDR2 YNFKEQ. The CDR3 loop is CASSQDKLSSYNEQFF. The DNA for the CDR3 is TGTGCCAGCAGCCAAGATAAACTGAGCTCCTACAATGAGCAGTTCTTC.

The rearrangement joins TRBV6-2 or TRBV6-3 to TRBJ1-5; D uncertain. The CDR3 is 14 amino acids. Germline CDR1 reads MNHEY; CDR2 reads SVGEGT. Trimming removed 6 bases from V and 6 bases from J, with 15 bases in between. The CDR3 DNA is TGTGCCAGCAGCCAAAATGGAATTAGTCAGCCCCAGCATTTT. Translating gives CASSQNGISQPQHF.

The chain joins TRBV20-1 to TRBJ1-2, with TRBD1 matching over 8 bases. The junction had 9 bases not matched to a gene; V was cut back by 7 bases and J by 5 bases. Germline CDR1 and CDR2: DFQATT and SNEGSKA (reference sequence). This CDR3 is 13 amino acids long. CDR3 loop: CSGGQGQAYGYTF. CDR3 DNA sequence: TGCAGTGGGGGGCAGGGACAGGCATATGGCTACACCTTC.

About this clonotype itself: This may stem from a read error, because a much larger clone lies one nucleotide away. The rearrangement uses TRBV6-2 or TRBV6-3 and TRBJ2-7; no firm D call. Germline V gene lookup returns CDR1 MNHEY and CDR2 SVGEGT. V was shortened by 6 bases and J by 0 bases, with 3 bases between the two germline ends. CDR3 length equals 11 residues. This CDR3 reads CASSHSYEQYF. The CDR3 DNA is TGTGCCAGCAGCCACTCCTACGAGCAGTACTTC.

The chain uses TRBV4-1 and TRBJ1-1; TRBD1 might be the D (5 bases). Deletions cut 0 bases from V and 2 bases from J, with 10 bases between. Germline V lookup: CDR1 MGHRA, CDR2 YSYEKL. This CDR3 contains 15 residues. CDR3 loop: CASSQEPTVNTEAFF. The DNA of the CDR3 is TGCGCCAGCAGCCAAGAGCCGACAGTAAACACTGAAGCTTTCTTT.

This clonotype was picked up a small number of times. The CDR3: CSASSQDEKLFF. CDR3 nucleotide sequence: TGCAGTGCTAGCTCACAGGATGAAAAACTGTTTTTT. V usage is TRBV20-1 and J usage is TRBJ1-4; tentative D call: TRBD1 (5 bases). This CDR3 is built from 12 residues. Germline loops: CDR1 DFQATT, CDR2 SNEGSKA (reference sequence). V was cut by 3 bases and J by 6 bases, with 8 bases left in between.

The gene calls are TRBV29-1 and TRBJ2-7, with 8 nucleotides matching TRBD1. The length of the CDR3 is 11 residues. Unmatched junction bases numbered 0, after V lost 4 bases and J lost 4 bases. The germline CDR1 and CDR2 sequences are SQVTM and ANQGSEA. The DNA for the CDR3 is TGCAGCGTTGGGGACAGGTACGAGCAGTACTTC. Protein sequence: CSVGDRYEQYF.